This is a list of T cell receptor beta chains from one sample in a study of cytotoxic CD8 clonotypes in ibrutinib-treated CLL. Only in-frame clones appear in the TCRdb table, and some are missing; sequencing was by immunoSEQ multiplex PCR. The repertoire consists of nearly 50,000 clones, with about 50% occurring once and the leading ten covering approximately 27%. This sample comprised PBMCs, obtained after 24 months of ibrutinib treatment. The receptors were gathered from a human donor with chronic lymphocytic leukemia. The CDR3 runs from the conserved cysteine through the conserved F or W. The D gene is left open where the match is weak. For some rows the clone size is stated as once, few or many, or as a class when expanded; others skip it.

V gene	J gene	CDR3 length	D gene	clone size	CDR3 DNA	CDR3 protein
TRBV2	TRBJ1-6	12	.	few	TGTGCCAGCAACAGGGACAATTCACCCCTCCACTTT	CASNRDNSPLHF
TRBV19	TRBJ1-1	15	TRBD1	.	TGTGCCAGTAGTACCTCCGGACAGGGGAACACTGAAGCTTTCTTT	CASSTSGQGNTEAFF
TRBV19	TRBJ2-3	12	.	once	TGTGCCAGTAGTGTGGGAACAGATACGCAGTATTTT	CASSVGTDTQYF
TRBV6-1	TRBJ2-7	13	.	.	TGTGCCACCAGGTACGGACAGAACTACGAGCAGTACTTC	CATRYGQNYEQYF
TRBV5-4	TRBJ1-6	15	TRBD1	few	TGTGCCAGCAGCTACGGGACAGGGAACAATTCACCCCTCCACTTT	CASSYGTGNNSPLHF
TRBV5-5	TRBJ2-1	13	.	.	TGTGCCAGCAGCTTGACTAATTACAATGAGCAGTTCTTC	CASSLTNYNEQFF
TRBV15	TRBJ1-4	16	.	.	TGTGCCACCAGCCTCCACCCGCGGGGCCCCAATGAAAAACTGTTTTTT	CATSLHPRGPNEKLFF
TRBV6-1	TRBJ1-6	13	.	few	TGTGCCAGCAGTGAACGGGCTGGTTCACCCCTCCACTTT	CASSERAGSPLHF
TRBV7-9	TRBJ1-2	14	.	.	TGTGCCAGCAGCCCCTTCGCTGGGCTTTCTGGCTACACCTTC	CASSPFAGLSGYTF
TRBV12-5	TRBJ1-2	16	.	.	TGTGCTAGTGGTTTCCCACAAAAGGGCTCGGGGAATGGCTACACCTTC	CASGFPQKGSGNGYTF
TRBV10-3	TRBJ2-1	15	TRBD1	.	TGTGCCATCAGCTCCGGGACAGGGGGTTCAGATGAGCAGTTCTTC	CAISSGTGGSDEQFF
TRBV9	TRBJ2-6	17	.	.	TGTGCCAGCAGCGTAGGGGTGGTGGGGGCTGGGGCCAACGTCCTGACTTTC	CASSVGVVGAGANVLTF
TRBV28	TRBJ2-7	14	TRBD1	.	TGTGCCAGCAGTTTGGGACAGGGGGCCCTCGAGCAGTACTTC	CASSLGQGALEQYF
TRBV19	TRBJ2-2	13	TRBD1	.	TGTGCCAGTAGTAGTACAGGGGTGGGGGAGCTGTTTTTT	CASSSTGVGELFF
TRBV5-1	TRBJ2-1	13	TRBD2	.	TGCGCCAGCAGCCCGGGAGCGGGGAATGAGCAGTTCTTC	CASSPGAGNEQFF
TRBV29-1	TRBJ2-5	16	TRBD1	.	TGCAGCGTTGCGGGAGAGAGGGACAGGGATAAAGAGACCCAGTACTTC	CSVAGERDRDKETQYF
TRBV6-5	TRBJ1-2	16	TRBD1	few	TGTGCCAGCAGTTTACGCCGGGACAGTTTTACCTATGGCTACACCTTC	CASSLRRDSFTYGYTF
TRBV28	TRBJ2-7	15	TRBD2	.	TGTGCCAGCAGCGATACTAGCGGGGGGGCCGAAGAGCAGTACTTC	CASSDTSGGAEEQYF
TRBV9	TRBJ2-2	12	.	.	TGTGCCAGCAACCCGAACACCGGGGAGCTGTTTTTT	CASNPNTGELFF
TRBV4-1	TRBJ2-6	18	.	.	TGCGCCAGCAGTTCGCCCCCCAGGGCCAAAACTGGGGCCAACGTCCTGACTTTC	CASSSPPRAKTGANVLTF
TRBV6-5	TRBJ1-6	14	TRBD1	.	TGTGCCAGCAACACAGGGGGTTTGTATTCACCCCTCCACTTT	CASNTGGLYSPLHF
TRBV5-1	TRBJ1-2	12	.	once	TGCGCCAGCAGCTTGGAGACAGTGGGCTACACCTTC	CASSLETVGYTF
TRBV2	TRBJ1-6	18	.	.	TGTGCCAGCAGTGATCGGCGCAGAGGGAGCTCCTATAATTCACCCCTCCACTTT	CASSDRRRGSSYNSPLHF
TRBV4-2	TRBJ1-4	16	.	.	TGTGCCAGCAGCCAAGGGGGGGAAGGGGAGGGCGAAAAACTGTTTTTT	CASSQGGEGEGEKLFF
TRBV6-1	TRBJ2-3	19	TRBD2	few	TGTGCCAGCAGTGAGACCTCCGGGACTAGCGGGGGGGCCGCAGATACGCAGTATTTT	CASSETSGTSGGAADTQYF
TRBV6-1	TRBJ2-7	13	.	.	TGTGCCAGCAGTGAACCCCCCTCCTACGAGCAGTACTTC	CASSEPPSYEQYF
TRBV6-6	TRBJ1-2	14	.	few	TGTGCCAGCAGTGGTAACAGGGAAAACTATGGCTACACCTTC	CASSGNRENYGYTF
TRBV11-3	TRBJ2-2	15	.	.	TGTGCCAGCAGCAGGGGGGACAGGAACACCGGGGAGCTGTTTTTT	CASSRGDRNTGELFF
TRBV19	TRBJ1-6	15	TRBD1	.	TGTGCCAGTAGTATAGCCAGGGGGGATAATTCACCCCTCCACTTT	CASSIARGDNSPLHF
TRBV7-7	TRBJ1-1	13	.	.	TGTGCCAGCAGCTCGGGGCTGAACACTGAAGCTTTCTTT	CASSSGLNTEAFF
TRBV29-1	TRBJ2-2	11	.	.	TGCACGGCGGGTGGGACCGGGGAGCTGTTTTTT	CTAGGTGELFF
TRBV27	TRBJ2-1	17	TRBD2	few	TGTGCCAGCAGCCTATGGTGGTTCGGGACTAGCACACATGAGCAGTTCTTC	CASSLWWFGTSTHEQFF
TRBV5-4	TRBJ2-1	15	TRBD1	.	TGTGCCAGCAGCGCGGCCGGGACAGGGTTTTATGAGCAGTTCTTC	CASSAAGTGFYEQFF
TRBV4-1	TRBJ2-5	16	.	many	TGCGCCAGCAGCCCCCTGGGGGGCCCGGGACAAGAGACCCAGTACTTC	CASSPLGGPGQETQYF
TRBV6-5	TRBJ2-1	15	.	.	TGTGCCAGCAGTTACGGCCTAGCGCGAAACAATGAGCAGTTCTTC	CASSYGLARNNEQFF
TRBV23-1	TRBJ1-1	15	.	.	TGCGCCAGCAGTCAATCGACCGGCAGTTTCACTGAAGCTTTCTTT	CASSQSTGSFTEAFF
TRBV2	TRBJ2-7	13	.	.	TGTGCCAGCAGTCTGTCCGGGTCCTACGAGCAGTACTTC	CASSLSGSYEQYF
TRBV29-1	TRBJ2-3	13	.	.	TGCAGCGTCGATGAATACCTTTCAGATACGCAGTATTTT	CSVDEYLSDTQYF
TRBV6-5	TRBJ1-2	12	.	.	TGTGCCAGCACATCAGCTAACTATGGCTACACCTTC	CASTSANYGYTF
TRBV5-1	TRBJ1-1	11	.	.	TGCGCCAGCAGCTTGGCAGGGGAAGCTTTCTTT	CASSLAGEAFF
TRBV5-1	TRBJ2-5	15	TRBD2	.	TGCGCCAGCAGAGGACTAGCGGGCCTCGGTTGGACCCAGTACTTC	CASRGLAGLGWTQYF
TRBV9	TRBJ2-7	14	TRBD2	few	TGTGCCAGCAGCGCCGGACTAGCCGACTACGAGCAGTACTTC	CASSAGLADYEQYF
TRBV19	TRBJ2-7	15	.	.	TGTGCCAGTAGTATAGGGTATAGTTATTCCTACGAGCAGTACTTC	CASSIGYSYSYEQYF
TRBV14	TRBJ1-2	13	.	.	TGTGCCAGCAGCCAAGATTTGAACTATGGCTACACCTTC	CASSQDLNYGYTF
TRBV7-8	TRBJ2-3	16	.	.	TGTGCCAGCAGCTTAGCGGGAAACCGAGGCACAGATACGCAGTATTTT	CASSLAGNRGTDTQYF
TRBV2	TRBJ2-7	15	TRBD2	.	TGTGCCAGCAGTGCTCAAAGCGGGGGGTTTGGCGAGCAGTACTTC	CASSAQSGGFGEQYF
TRBV11-2	TRBJ1-1	14	.	.	TGTGCCAGCAGCACCCTGAGGGTGAACACTGAAGCTTTCTTT	CASSTLRVNTEAFF
TRBV29-1	TRBJ1-1	14	.	few	TGCAGCGTTGTGTCCGGGGGAGGTAGCACTGAAGCTTTCTTT	CSVVSGGGSTEAFF
TRBV5-4	TRBJ2-5	15	TRBD2	.	TGTGCCAGCAGCTTGGCGCGGGGACTACAAGAGACCCAGTACTTC	CASSLARGLQETQYF